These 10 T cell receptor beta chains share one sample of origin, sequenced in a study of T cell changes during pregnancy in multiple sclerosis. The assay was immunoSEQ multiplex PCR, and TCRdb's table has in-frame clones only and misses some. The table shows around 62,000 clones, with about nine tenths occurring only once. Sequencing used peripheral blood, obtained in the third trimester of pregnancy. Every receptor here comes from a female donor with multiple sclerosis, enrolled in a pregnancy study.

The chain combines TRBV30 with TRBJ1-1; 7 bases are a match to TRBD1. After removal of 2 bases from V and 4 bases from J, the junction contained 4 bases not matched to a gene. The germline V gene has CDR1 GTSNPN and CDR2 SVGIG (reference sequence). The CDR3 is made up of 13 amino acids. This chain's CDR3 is CAWSTQGSTEAFF. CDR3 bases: TGTGCCTGGAGTACACAGGGGTCCACTGAAGCTTTCTTT.

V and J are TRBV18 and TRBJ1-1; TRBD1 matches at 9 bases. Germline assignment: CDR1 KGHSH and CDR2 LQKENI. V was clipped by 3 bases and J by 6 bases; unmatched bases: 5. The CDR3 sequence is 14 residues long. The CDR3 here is CASSPGQGHAEAFF. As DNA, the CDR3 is TGTGCCAGCTCACCGGGACAGGGACACGCTGAAGCTTTCTTT.

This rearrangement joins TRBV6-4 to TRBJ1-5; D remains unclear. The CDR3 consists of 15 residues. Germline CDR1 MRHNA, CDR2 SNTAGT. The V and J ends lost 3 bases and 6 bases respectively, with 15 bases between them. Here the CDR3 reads CASSEMWGDGQPQHF. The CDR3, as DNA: TGTGCCAGCAGTGAGATGTGGGGAGATGGTCAGCCCCAGCATTTT.

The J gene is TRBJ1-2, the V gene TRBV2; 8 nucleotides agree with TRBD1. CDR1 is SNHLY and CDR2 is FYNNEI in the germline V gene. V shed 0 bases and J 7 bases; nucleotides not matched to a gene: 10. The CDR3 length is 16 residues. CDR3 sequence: CASSEAPPGQGSGYTF. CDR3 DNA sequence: TGTGCCAGCAGTGAAGCCCCCCCCGGACAGGGAAGTGGCTACACCTTC.

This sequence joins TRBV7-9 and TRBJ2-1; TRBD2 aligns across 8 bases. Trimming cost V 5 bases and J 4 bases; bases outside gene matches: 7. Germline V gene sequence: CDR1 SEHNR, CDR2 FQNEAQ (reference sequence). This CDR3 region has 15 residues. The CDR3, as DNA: TGTGCCAGCAGCCCAAGCGGGAGTTTTTACAATGAGCAGTTCTTC. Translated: CASSPSGSFYNEQFF.

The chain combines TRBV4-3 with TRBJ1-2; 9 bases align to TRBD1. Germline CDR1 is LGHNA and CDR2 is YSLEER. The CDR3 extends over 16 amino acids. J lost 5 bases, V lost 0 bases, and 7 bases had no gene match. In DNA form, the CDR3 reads TGCGCCAGCAGCCAAGATCCCCGACAGGGGGGGTATGGCTACACCTTC. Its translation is CASSQDPRQGGYGYTF.

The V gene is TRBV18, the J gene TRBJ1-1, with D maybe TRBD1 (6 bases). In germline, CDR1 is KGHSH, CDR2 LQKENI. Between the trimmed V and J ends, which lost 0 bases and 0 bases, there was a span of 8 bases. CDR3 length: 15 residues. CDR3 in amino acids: CASSPPRGMNTEAFF. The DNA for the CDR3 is TGTGCCAGCTCACCACCCAGGGGCATGAACACTGAAGCTTTCTTT. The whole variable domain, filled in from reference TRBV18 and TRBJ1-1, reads NAGVMQNPRHLVRRRGQEARLRCSPMKGHSHVYWYRQLPEEGLKFMVYLQKENIIDESGMPKERFSAEFPKEGPSILRIQQVVRGDSAAYFCASSPPRGMNTEAFFGQGTRLTVV.

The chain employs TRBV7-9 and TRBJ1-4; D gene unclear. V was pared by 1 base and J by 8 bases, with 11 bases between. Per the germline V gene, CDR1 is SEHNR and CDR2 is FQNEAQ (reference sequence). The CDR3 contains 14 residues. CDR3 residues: CASSLGRASEKLFF. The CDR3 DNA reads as TGTGCCAGCAGCTTAGGGAGGGCTTCGGAAAAACTGTTTTTT. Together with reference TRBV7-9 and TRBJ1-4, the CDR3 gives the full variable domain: DTGVSQNPRHKITKRGQNVTFRCDPISEHNRLYWYRQTLGQGPEFLTYFQNEAQLEKSRLLSDRFSAERPKGSFSTLEIQRTEQGDSAMYLCASSLGRASEKLFFGSGTQLSVL.

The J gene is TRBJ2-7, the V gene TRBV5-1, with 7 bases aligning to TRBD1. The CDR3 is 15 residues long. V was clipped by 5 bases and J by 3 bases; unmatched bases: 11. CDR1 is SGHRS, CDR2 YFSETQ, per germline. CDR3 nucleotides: TGCGCCAGCAGACCCACCGGGACAGTCGGCTACGAGCAGTACTTC. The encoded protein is CASRPTGTVGYEQYF.

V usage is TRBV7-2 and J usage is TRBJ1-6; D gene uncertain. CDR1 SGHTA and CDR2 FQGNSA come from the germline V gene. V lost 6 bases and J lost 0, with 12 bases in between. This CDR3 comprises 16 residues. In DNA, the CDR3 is TGTGCCAGCAGTGCTCCACCGAGCTCCTATAATTCACCCCTCCACTTT. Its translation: CASSAPPSSYNSPLHF.